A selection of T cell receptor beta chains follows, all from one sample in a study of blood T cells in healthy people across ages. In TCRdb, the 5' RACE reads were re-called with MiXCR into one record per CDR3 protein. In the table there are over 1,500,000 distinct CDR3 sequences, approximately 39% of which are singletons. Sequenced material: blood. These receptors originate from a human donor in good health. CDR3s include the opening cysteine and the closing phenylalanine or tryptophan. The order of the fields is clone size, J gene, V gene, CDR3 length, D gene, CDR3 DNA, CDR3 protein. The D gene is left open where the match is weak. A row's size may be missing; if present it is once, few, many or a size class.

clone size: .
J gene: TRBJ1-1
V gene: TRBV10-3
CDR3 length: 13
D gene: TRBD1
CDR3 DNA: TGTGCCGTAACAGCTACAGGGGGGGCTGAAGCTTTCTTT
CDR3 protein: CAVTATGGAEAFF

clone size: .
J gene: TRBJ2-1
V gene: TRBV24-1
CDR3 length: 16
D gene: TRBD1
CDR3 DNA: TGTGCCACCAGTGATTTGGGGGACAGTAACTACAATGAGCAGTTCTTC
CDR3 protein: CATSDLGDSNYNEQFF

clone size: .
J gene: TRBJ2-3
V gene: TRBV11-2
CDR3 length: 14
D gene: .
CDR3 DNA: TGTGCCAGCAGCTTAGTTTGGTTCACAGATACGCAGTATTTT
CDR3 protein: CASSLVWFTDTQYF

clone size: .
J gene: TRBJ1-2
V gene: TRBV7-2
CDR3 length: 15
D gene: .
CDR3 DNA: TGTGCCAGCAGGGACCGGCGCGGGGGGCCCTATGGCTACACCTTC
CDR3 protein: CASRDRRGGPYGYTF

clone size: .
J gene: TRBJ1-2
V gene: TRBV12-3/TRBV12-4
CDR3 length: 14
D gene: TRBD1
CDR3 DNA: TGTGCCAGCAGAGCGGGACAGGGGAGCTATGGCTACACCTTC
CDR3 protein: CASRAGQGSYGYTF

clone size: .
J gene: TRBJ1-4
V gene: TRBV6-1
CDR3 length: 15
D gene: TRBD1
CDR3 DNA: TGTGCCAGCAGTGTAGGGACAGGGGAGGTTGAAAAACTGTTTTTT
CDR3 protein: CASSVGTGEVEKLFF

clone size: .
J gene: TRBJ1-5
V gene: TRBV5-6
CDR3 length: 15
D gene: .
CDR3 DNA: TGTGCCAGCAGCCAGTATTGGGTAAGCAATCAGCCCCAGCATTTT
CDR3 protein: CASSQYWVSNQPQHF

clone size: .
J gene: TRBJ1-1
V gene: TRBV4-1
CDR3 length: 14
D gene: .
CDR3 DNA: TGCGCCAGCAGCCAAGAGGGCTTGGACACTGAAGCTTTCTTT
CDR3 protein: CASSQEGLDTEAFF

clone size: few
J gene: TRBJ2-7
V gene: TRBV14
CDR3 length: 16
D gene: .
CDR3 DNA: TGTGCCAGCAGCCATGACGACGGGCAACCTGTCTACGAGCAGTACTTC
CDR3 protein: CASSHDDGQPVYEQYF

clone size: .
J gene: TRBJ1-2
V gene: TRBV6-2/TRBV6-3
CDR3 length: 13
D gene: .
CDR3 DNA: TGTGCCAGCAGTGACGGTTTTAACTATGGCTACACCTTC
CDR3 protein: CASSDGFNYGYTF

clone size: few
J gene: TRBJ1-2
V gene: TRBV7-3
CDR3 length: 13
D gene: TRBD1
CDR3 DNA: TGTGCCAGCAGCTCGAACAGGGGGCGAGGCTACACCTTC
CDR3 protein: CASSSNRGRGYTF

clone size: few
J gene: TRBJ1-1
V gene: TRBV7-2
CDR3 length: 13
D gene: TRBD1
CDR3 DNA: TGTGCCAGCAGCTACTACAGGGGCACTGAAGCTTTCTTT
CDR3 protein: CASSYYRGTEAFF

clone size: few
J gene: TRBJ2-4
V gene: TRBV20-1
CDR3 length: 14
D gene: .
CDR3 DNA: TGCAGTGCTAGATACGGGACAGCCAAAAACATTCAGTACTTC
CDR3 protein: CSARYGTAKNIQYF

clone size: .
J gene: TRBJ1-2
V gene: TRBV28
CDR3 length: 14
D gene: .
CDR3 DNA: TGTGCCAGCAGTTCCCCGGGGGACCCTGAGAGCTACACCTTC
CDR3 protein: CASSSPGDPESYTF

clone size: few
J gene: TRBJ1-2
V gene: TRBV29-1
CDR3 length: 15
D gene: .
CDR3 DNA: TGCAGCGTTGATTTGTGGTCGGGGCAGGGGTTTCCCTACACCTTC
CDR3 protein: CSVDLWSGQGFPYTF

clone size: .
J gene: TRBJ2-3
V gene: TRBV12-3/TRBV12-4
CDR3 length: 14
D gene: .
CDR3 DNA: TGCGCCTGCAGTCCCCGTCTCGGTTCAGATACGCAGTATTTT
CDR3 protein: CACSPRLGSDTQYF

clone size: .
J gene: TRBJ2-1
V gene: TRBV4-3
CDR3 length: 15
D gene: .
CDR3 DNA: TGCGCCAGCAGCCAAGACCTGTCTGGCTACAATGAGCAGTTCTTC
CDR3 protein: CASSQDLSGYNEQFF

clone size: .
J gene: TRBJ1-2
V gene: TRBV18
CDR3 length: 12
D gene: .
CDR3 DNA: TGTGCCAGCTCGCCCACGGGCGGCGACTACACCTTC
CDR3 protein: CASSPTGGDYTF

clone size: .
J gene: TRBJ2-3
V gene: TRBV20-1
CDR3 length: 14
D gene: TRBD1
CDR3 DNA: TGCAGTGCTGGACAGGGTTTTATTACAGATACGCAGTATTTT
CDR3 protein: CSAGQGFITDTQYF

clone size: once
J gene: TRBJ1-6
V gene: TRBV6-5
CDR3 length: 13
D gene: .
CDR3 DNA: TGTGCCAGCAGTTACGGAGGGGATTCACCCCTCCACTTT
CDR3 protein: CASSYGGDSPLHF

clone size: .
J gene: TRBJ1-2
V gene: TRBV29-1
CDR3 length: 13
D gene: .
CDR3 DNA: TGCAGCGTCGTGCCCAGGGCTGGCTATGGCTACACCTTC
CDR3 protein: CSVVPRAGYGYTF

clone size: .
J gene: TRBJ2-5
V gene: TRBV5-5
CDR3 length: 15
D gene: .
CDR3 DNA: TGTGCCAGCAGCTTCCCCAGGGACACCCAAGAGACCCAGTACTTC
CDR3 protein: CASSFPRDTQETQYF

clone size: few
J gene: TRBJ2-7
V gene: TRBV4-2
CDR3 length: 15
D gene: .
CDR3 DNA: TGTGCCAGCAGCCAAGCGAGCGGGACAGATTACGAGCAGTACTTC
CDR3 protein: CASSQASGTDYEQYF

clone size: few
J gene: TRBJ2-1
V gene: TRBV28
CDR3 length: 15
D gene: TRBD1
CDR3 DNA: TGTGCCAGCAGTTCCAGACAGGGACGCTACAATGAGCAGTTCTTC
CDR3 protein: CASSSRQGRYNEQFF

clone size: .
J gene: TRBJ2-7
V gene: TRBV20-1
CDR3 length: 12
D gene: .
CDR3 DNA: TGCAGTGCTAGCCCCAGCCCCTACGAGCAGTACTTC
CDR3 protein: CSASPSPYEQYF

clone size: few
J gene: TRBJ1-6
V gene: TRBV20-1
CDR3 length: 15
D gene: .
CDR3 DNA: TGCAGTGCTAGAGTGCGGGCAGTTTATAATTCACCCCTCCACTTT
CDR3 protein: CSARVRAVYNSPLHF

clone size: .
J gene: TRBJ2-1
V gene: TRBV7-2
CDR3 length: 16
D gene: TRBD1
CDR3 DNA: TGTGCCAGCAGCCGAGGGCAGGGGGCTACCTACAATGAGCAGTTCTTC
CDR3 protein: CASSRGQGATYNEQFF

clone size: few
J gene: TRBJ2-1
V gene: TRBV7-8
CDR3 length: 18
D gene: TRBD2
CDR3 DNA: TGTGCCAGCAGCTTATCCCTCAGCGGGGGGCCCATTGGCAATGAGCAGTTCTTC
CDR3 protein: CASSLSLSGGPIGNEQFF

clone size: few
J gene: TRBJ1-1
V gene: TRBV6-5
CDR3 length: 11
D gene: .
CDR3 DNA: TGTGCCAGCCTCGGGCCAGCCGAAGCTTTCTTT
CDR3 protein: CASLGPAEAFF

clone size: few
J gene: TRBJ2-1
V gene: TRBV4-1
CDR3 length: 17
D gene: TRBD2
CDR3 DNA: TGCGCCAGCAGCCAACAGGCCGGGGGGTCTGATTACAATGAGCAGTTCTTC
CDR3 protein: CASSQQAGGSDYNEQFF

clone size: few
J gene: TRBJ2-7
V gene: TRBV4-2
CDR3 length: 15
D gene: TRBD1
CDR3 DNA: TGTGCCAGCAGCCAAGAACGGACAGGGACCTACGAGCAGTACTTC
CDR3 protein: CASSQERTGTYEQYF

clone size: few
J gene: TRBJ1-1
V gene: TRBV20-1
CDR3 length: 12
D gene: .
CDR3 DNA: TGCAGTGCTAGAGGGCTTTTCACTGAAGCTTTCTTT
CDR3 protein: CSARGLFTEAFF

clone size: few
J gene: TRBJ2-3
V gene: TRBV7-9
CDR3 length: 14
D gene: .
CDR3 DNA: TGTGCCAGCAGCCTAGTATTGGGCACAGATACGCAGTATTTT
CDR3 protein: CASSLVLGTDTQYF

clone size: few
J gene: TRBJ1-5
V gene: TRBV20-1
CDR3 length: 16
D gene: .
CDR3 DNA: TGCAGTGCTATGGGTGGGGGAGGGGCCAGCAATCAGCCCCAGCATTTT
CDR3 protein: CSAMGGGGASNQPQHF

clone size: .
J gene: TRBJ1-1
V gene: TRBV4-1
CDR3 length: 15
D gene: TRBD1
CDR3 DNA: TGCGCCAGCAGCCAAGATGGGACAGGGGGTTTTGAAGCTTTCTTT
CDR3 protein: CASSQDGTGGFEAFF

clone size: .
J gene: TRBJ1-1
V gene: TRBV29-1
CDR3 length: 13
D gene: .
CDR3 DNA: TGCAGCGTTGCGTTCGGGGCTGACACTGAAGCTTTCTTT
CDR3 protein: CSVAFGADTEAFF

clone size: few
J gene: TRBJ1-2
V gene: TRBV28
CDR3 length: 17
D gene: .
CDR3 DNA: TGTGCCAGCAGTTCACCTAGAGGGGACGCCAGATTTTATGGCTACACCTTC
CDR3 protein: CASSSPRGDARFYGYTF

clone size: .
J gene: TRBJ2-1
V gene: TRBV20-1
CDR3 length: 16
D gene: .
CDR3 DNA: TGCAGTGCTAGTTGGCTCCAAATAAGCTCCTACAATGAGCAGTTCTTC
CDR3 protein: CSASWLQISSYNEQFF

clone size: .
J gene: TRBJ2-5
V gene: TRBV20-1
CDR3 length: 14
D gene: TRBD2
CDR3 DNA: TGCAGCGCTCCGCTAGCGGGGGTTGAAGAGGCCCAGTACTTC
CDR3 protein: CSAPLAGVEEAQYF

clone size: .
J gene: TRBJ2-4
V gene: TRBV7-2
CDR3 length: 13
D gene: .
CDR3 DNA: TGTGCCAGCAGCCCCGAACTTAGGGAACCTCAGTACTTC
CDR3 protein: CASSPELREPQYF

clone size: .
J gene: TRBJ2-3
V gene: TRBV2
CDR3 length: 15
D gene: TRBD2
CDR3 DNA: TGTGCCAGCAGAAGAAACGCGGGGGGGGCAGATACGCAGTATTTT
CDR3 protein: CASRRNAGGADTQYF

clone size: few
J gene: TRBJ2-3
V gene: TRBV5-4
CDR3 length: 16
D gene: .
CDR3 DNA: TGTGCCAGCAGCCCAACCGTTATCTTGGTCACAGATACGCAGTATTTT
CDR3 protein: CASSPTVILVTDTQYF

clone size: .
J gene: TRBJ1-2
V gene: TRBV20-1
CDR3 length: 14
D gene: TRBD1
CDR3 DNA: TGCAGTGCTAGTCGCGACAGGGGGTTCCATGGCTACACCTTC
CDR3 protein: CSASRDRGFHGYTF

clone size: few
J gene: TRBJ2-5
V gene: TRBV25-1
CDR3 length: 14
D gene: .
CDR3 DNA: TGTGCCAGCAGTGAAAAGGGCAGACAAGAGACCCAGTACTTC
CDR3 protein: CASSEKGRQETQYF

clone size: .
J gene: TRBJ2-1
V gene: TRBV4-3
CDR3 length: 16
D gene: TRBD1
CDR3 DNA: TGCGCCAGCAGCCAAGATCGAGGGGGCGCGTGGAATGAGCAGTTCTTC
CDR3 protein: CASSQDRGGAWNEQFF

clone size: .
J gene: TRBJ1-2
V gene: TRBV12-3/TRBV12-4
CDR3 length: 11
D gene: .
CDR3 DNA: TGTGCCAGCAGTTTTTTCTATGGCTACACCTTC
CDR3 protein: CASSFFYGYTF

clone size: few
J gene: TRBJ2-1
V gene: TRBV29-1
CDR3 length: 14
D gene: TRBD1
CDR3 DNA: TGCAGCGCCAGGGGACAGCCCTCGTACAATGAGCAGTTCTTC
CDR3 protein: CSARGQPSYNEQFF

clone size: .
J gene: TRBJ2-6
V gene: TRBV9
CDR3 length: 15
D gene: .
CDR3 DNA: TGTGCCAACAGCGTAGCCGGGTCTGGGGCCAACGTCCTGACTTTC
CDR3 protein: CANSVAGSGANVLTF

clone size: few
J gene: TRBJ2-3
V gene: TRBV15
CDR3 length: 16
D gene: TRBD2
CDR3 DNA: TGTGCCACCAGCGGGGTTACTAGCGGGGGCACAGATACGCAGTATTTT
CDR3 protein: CATSGVTSGGTDTQYF

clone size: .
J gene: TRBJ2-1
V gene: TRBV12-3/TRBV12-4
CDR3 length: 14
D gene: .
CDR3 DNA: TGTGCCAGCAGTTTGGGGGACTCTATGGGGGAGCAGTTCTTC
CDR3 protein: CASSLGDSMGEQFF

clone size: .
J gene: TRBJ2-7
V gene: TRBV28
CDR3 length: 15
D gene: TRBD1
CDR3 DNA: TGTGCCAGCAGTATCCCCGATAACAGGGGGCACGAGCAGTACTTC
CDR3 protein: CASSIPDNRGHEQYF

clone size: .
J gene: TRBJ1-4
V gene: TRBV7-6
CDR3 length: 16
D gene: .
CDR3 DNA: TGTGCCAGCAGCCTGCAACAGGGTTTAACTAATGAAAAACTGTTTTTT
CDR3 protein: CASSLQQGLTNEKLFF

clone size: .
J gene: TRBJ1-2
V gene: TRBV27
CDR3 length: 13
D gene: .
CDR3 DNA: TGTGCCAGCAGTTCCACACTTAAGGGAGGCTACACCTTC
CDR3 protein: CASSSTLKGGYTF

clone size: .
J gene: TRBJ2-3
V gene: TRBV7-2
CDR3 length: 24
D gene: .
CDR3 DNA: .
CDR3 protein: CAGSLASMKQGYTFGSGTTDTQYF